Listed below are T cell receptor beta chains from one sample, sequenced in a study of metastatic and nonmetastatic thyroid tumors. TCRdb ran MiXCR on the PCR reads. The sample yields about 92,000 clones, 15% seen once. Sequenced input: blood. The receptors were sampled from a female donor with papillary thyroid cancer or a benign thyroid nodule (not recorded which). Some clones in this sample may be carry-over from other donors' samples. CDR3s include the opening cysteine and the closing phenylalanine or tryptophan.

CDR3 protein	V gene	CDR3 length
CSARAGGPNTEAFF	TRBV20-1	14
CSARGQGNGYTF	TRBV20-1	12
CASSLGGQSSYEQYF	TRBV7-2	15
CASSHGLPGQSEAFF	TRBV3-1	15
CASSPWDLDRFYGYTF	TRBV7-8	16
CAWSAGGRAGDLFF	TRBV30	14
CSARDPRQYEQYF	TRBV20-1	13
CAISLTGTGLPRVAQYF	TRBV28	17
CATSEAGQSPYGYTF	TRBV24-1	15
CASTGDGEKLFF	TRBV6-1	12
CASSLAAMNTEAFF	TRBV5-1	14
CASSPRRERHYEQYF	TRBV6-1	15
CASSLGTDRSYEQYF	TRBV7-6	15
CASSLDSGTGDYNEQFF	TRBV11-2	17
CASSYGTGGSREQYF	TRBV5-6	15
CASAPGGELFF	TRBV28	11
CASSIKTVDQPQHF	TRBV19	14
CAISDESGTDTQYF	TRBV10-3	14
CASSLEARGPGELFF	TRBV27	15
CASSPNHLKRTEAFF	TRBV7-3	15
CASSQDIGEGPGNTIYF	TRBV4-2	17
CAWSVRELVRAEQFF	TRBV30	15
CASTGKQGRAIYEQYF	TRBV7-8	16
CASSQEWGALGELFF	TRBV3-1	15